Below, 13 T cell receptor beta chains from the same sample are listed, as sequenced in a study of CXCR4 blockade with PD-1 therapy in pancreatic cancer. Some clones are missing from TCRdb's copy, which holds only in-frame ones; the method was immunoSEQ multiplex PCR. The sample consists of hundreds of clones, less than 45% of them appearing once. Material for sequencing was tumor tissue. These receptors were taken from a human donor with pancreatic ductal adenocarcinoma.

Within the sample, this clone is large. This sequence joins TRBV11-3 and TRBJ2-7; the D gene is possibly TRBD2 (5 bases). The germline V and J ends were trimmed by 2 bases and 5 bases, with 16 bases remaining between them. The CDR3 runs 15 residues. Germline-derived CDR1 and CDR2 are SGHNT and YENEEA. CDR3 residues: CASSLNSLGSDEQYF. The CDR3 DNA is TGTGCCAGCAGCTTAAACAGTCTTGGGAGCGACGAGCAGTACTTC.

This chain's CDR3 is CATKGALNTEAFF. CDR3 bases: TGTGCCACAAAGGGGGCCCTGAACACTGAAGCTTTCTTT. The genes are TRBV6-8 and TRBJ1-1, with TRBD1 matching over 7 bases. With V trimmed by 10 bases and J by 0 bases, 5 bases remained unmatched. The germline gives CDR1 MNHGY, CDR2 SAAAGT. The CDR3 extends over 13 amino acids.

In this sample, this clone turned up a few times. The DNA of the CDR3 is TGTGCCAGCAGCCAAGGCGGGAGTGACACAGATACGCAGTATTTT. Translating gives CASSQGGSDTDTQYF. V and J are TRBV6-8 and TRBJ2-3; TRBD2 matches 7 bases. This CDR3 has 15 residues. The V gene's germline CDR1 is MNHGY and CDR2 SAAAGT. The trim removed 6 bases at V and 2 bases at J, leaving 8 bases unmatched.

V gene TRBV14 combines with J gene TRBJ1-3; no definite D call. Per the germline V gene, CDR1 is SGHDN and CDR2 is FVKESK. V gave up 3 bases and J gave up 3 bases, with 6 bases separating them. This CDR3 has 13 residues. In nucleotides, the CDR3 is TGTGCCAGCAGCCAGCGTAGTGGAAACACCATATATTTT. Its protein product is CASSQRSGNTIYF.

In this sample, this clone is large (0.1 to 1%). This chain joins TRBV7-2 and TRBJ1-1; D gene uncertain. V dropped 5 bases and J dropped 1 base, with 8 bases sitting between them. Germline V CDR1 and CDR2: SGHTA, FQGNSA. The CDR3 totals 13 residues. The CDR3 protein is CASSPTPNTEAFF. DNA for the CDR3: TGTGCCAGCAGCCCTACACCGAACACTGAAGCTTTCTTT.

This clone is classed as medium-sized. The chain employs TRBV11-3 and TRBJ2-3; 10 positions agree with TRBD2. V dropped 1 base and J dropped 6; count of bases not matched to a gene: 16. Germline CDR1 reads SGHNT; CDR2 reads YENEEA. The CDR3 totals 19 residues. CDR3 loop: CASSLGAPGLAGVGDTQYF. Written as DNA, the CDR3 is TGTGCCAGCAGCTTAGGAGCTCCTGGGCTAGCGGGAGTAGGTGATACGCAGTATTTT.

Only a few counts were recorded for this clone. The CDR3 region has the DNA TGTGCCAGTAGTATAGATCGCCTAGCGGGAGGTGGCGAGCAGTTCTTC. It is translated as CASSIDRLAGGGEQFF. This chain connects TRBV19 to TRBJ2-1; 11 nucleotides line up with TRBD2. The germline CDR1 and CDR2 sequences are LNHDA and SQIVND (reference sequence). The CDR3 runs 16 residues. J lost 10 bases, V lost 0 bases, and 8 bases had no gene match.

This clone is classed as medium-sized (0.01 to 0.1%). CDR3 in DNA: TGTGCCAGCAGCTTTCCAGTAGCAACTAATGAAAAACTGTTTTTT. It is translated as CASSFPVATNEKLFF. The gene calls are TRBV11-3 and TRBJ1-4; D is unclear. V was clipped by 3 bases and J by 0 bases, with 8 bases between them. CDR3 length: 15 residues. CDR1 and CDR2 from the germline V gene are SGHNT and YENEEA. The complete variable domain, with remaining parts taken from reference TRBV11-3 and TRBJ1-4, reads EAGVVQSPRYKIIEKKQPVAFWCNPISGHNTLYWYLQNLGQGPELLIRYENEEAVDDSQLPKDRFSAERLKGVDSTLKIQPAELGDSAVYLCASSFPVATNEKLFFGSGTQLSVL.

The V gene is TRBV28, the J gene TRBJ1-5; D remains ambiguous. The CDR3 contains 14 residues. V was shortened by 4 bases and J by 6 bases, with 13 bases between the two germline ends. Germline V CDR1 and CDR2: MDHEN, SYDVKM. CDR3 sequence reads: CASSSIGESQPQHF. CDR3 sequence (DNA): TGTGCCAGCAGTTCGATTGGAGAGAGTCAGCCCCAGCATTTT.

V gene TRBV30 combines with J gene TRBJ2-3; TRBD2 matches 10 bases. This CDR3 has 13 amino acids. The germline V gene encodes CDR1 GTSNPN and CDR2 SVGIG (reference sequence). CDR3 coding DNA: TGTGTCCTGACTAGCGGGAGCACAGATACGCAGTATTTT. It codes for CVLTSGSTDTQYF.

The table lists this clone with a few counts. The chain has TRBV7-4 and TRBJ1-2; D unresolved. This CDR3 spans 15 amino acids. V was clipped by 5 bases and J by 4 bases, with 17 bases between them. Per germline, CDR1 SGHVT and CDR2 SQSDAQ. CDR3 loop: CASSPAFSMGYGYTF. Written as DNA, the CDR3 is TGTGCCAGCAGCCCAGCTTTCTCAATGGGCTATGGCTACACCTTC. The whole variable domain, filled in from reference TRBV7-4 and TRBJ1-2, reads GAGVSQSPRYKVAKRGRDVALRCDSISGHVTLYWYRQTLGQGSEVLTYSQSDAQRDKSGRPSGRFSAERPERSVSTLKIQRTEQGDSAVYLCASSPAFSMGYGYTFGSGTRLTVV.

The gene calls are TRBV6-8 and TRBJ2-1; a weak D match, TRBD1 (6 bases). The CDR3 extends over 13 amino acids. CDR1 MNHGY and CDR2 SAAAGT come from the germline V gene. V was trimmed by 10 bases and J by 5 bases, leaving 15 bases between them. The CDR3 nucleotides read TGTGCCATCAGCTACAGGGTGGACAATGAGCAGTTCTTC. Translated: CAISYRVDNEQFF.

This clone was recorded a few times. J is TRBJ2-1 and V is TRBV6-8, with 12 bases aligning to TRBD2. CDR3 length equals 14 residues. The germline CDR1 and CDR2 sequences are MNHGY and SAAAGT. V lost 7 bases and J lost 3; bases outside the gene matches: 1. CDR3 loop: CASMGLAGYNEQFF. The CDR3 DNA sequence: TGTGCCAGCATGGGACTAGCGGGCTACAATGAGCAGTTCTTC.